Following are 8 T cell receptor beta chains from one sample sequenced in a study of vaccination and CD4 T cells after COVID-19. Once obtained from cultured CD4+ T cells, the DNA was sequenced using the Oncomine TCR Beta short-read assay. TCRdb reanalysed the PCR reads using MiXCR and keeps one entry per CDR3 protein. The sample has over 13,000 distinct CDR3 sequences, approximately 53% seen once. Which antigens these TCRs recognize remains unknown. Treatment defined: approximately 9-day PBMC culture with coronavirus spike peptide pools or control peptides (ViraFEST assay). Sample: CD4+ T cells from blood, cultured in vitro. These receptors all come from a human donor who had recovered from COVID-19.

The chain combines TRBV6-1 with TRBJ2-1; tentatively, D is TRBD2 (5 bases). Germline-derived CDR1 and CDR2 are MNHNS and SASEGT. This CDR3 region has 15 residues. V was pared by 6 bases and J by 8 bases, with 20 bases between. CDR3 protein: CASRKGGLFIDEQFF. CDR3 nucleotide sequence: TGTGCCAGCAGAAAAGGAGGCCTCTTCATAGATGAGCAGTTCTTC.

The V and J genes are TRBV12-3 or TRBV12-4 and TRBJ1-2; no firm D call. The CDR3 is made up of 13 amino acids. The V and J ends lost 2 bases and 4 bases respectively, with 8 bases between them. CDR3 amino acids: CASSLNTGYGYTF. The CDR3 DNA reads TGTGCCAGCAGTTTAAATACGGGCTATGGCTACACCTTC.

The CDR3 coding sequence is TGTGCCAGCAGTGAAGGGATCGACGGCTACACCTTC. Encoded protein: CASSEGIDGYTF. The chain recombines TRBV6-1 with TRBJ1-2; D ambiguous. CDR1 and CDR2 (germline): MNHNS, SASEGT. The CDR3 covers 12 residues. V shed 1 base and J shed 8 bases, with 8 bases lying between them.

The chain recombines TRBV24-1 with TRBJ2-5; TRBD2 matches 10 bases. With 10 bases clipped from V and 5 bases from J, the junction kept 9 bases outside the gene matches. This CDR3 comprises 14 residues. Germline V gene sequence: CDR1 KGHDR, CDR2 SFDVKD. CDR3 region: CATASGRGTETQYF. In DNA form, the CDR3 reads TGTGCCACGGCCAGCGGGAGGGGAACGGAGACCCAGTACTTC.

This clonotype has a handful of counts. The V call is TRBV27, the J call TRBJ1-6; TRBD1 might be the D (6 bases). Germline V lookup: CDR1 MNHEY, CDR2 SMNVEV (reference sequence). This CDR3 has 14 residues. Trimming pared 5 bases from V and 7 bases from J, leaving 12 bases between. CDR3 nucleotide sequence: TGTGCCAGCAGTCTACAGGGTTGGAATTCACCCCTCCACTTT. As protein: CASSLQGWNSPLHF.

The rearrangement uses TRBV20-1 and TRBJ2-3, with 9 bases matching TRBD2. Per germline, CDR1 DFQATT and CDR2 SNEGSKA (reference sequence). The CDR3 consists of 13 residues. CDR3 residues: CSRLGREGDTQYF. DNA for the CDR3: TGCAGCCGGCTTGGGCGGGAGGGGGATACGCAGTATTTT.

V and J are TRBV28 and TRBJ1-2, with D possibly TRBD1 on 6 matching bases. Germline V gives CDR1 MDHEN, CDR2 SYDVKM. CDR3 length: 18 residues. The ends were cut back, 4 bases at V and 1 base at J, with 22 bases in the middle. CDR3 loop: CASSSLEGGPDFNYGYTF. The CDR3 region has the DNA TGTGCCAGCAGTTCCCTTGAGGGGGGCCCGGACTTTAACTATGGCTACACCTTC.

In this sample, this clonotype turned up a few times. For the CDR3, the DNA is TGTGCCAGCAGTTACGACAACACAGATACGCAGTATTTT. This encodes CASSYDNTDTQYF. The chain couples TRBV6-2 or TRBV6-3 to TRBJ2-3; D is ambiguous. There are 13 residues in the CDR3. V lost 2 bases and J 2 bases, leaving 5 bases between the germline ends. Germline CDR1 MNHEY, CDR2 SVGEGT.